Described below is a single TCR beta chain sequence and its context. The V and J ends lost 4 bases and 7 bases respectively, with 26 bases between them. Germline CDR1 MNHEY, CDR2 SVGEGT. This CDR3 has 18 amino acids. The data originate from a study of blood T cell repertoires in COVID-19. Assay used: immunoSEQ multiplex PCR; TCRdb lists only in-frame clones, some missing. The table records under 300,000 clones, around 87% of them present only once. This receptor was taken from a woman between 45 and 65 years old who had recovered from COVID-19. The gene calls are TRBV6-2 or TRBV6-3 and TRBJ1-5; a weak D match, TRBD1 (6 bases). Sequencing was carried out using PBMCs or T cells enriched from blood (not recorded which). CDR3 residues: CASSSVMTGPLGIQPQHF. In DNA form, the CDR3 reads TGTGCCAGCAGTTCGGTGATGACAGGACCTCTCGGGATACAGCCCCAGCATTTT.